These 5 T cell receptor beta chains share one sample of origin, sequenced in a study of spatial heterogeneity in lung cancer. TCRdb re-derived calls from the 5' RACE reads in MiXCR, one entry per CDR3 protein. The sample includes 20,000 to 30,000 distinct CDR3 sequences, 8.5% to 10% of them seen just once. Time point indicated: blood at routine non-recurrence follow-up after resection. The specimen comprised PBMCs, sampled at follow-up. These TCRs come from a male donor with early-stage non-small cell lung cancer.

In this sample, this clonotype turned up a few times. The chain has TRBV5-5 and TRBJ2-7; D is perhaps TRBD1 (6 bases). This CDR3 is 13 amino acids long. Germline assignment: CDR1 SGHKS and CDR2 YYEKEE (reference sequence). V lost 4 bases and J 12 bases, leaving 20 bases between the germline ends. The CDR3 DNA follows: TGTGCCAGCAGCAGCCCGGACAGCCCAAGTCGGTACTTC. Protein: CASSSPDSPSRYF.

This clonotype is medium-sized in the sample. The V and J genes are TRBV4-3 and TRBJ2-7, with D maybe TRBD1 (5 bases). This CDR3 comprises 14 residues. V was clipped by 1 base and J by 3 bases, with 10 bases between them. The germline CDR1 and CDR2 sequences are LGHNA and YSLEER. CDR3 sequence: CASSQVRQSYEQYF. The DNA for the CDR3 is TGCGCCAGCAGCCAAGTAAGACAGAGCTACGAGCAGTACTTC.

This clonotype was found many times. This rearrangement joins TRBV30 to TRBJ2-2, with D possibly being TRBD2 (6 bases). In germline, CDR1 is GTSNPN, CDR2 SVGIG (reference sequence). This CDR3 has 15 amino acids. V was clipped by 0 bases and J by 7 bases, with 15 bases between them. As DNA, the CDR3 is TGTGCCTGGAGTGTAGGCGGGGCGCGGAACGGGGAGCTGTTTTTT. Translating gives CAWSVGGARNGELFF.

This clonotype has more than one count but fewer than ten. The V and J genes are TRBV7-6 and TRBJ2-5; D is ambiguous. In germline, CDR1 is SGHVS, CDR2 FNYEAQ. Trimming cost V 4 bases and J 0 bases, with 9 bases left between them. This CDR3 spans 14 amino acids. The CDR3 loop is CASSSRRYQETQYF. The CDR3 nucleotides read TGTGCCAGCAGCTCCCGACGGTACCAAGAGACCCAGTACTTC.

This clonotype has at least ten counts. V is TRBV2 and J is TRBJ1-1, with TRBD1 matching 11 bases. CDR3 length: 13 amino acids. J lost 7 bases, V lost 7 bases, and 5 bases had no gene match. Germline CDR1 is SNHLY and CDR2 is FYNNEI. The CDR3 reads CASIRTGGIEAFF. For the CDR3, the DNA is TGTGCCAGCATTCGGACAGGGGGCATTGAAGCTTTCTTT.